This TCR beta chain was recovered during a study of cytomegalovirus exposure and HLA in healthy donors (TCRdb year 2017). Background for the entire study: An earlier analysis of some 500 of the donors reported roughly 300 Gb of sequence data and 100 million to 130 million unique TCR beta sequences from some 180 million T cells. In a later analysis, previously published TCR beta repertoires from more than 500 donors were re-analyzed and high-resolution HLA genotyping was added so that TCR occurrence patterns could be studied. Alongside the repertoire data, information on donor age, sex, ethnicity and CMV serostatus was compiled. To predict cytomegalovirus infection status, the study combined high-throughput TCR immunosequencing, statistical association of individual TCRs with disease status, and machine learning. The study was designed to test whether signatures of past pathogen exposure could be identified by cataloging public T cell receptors. Every repertoire in the discovery cohort had been generated on one and the same sequencing platform. Among some 410 genotyped donors of the cohort, an average of 235,054 unique TCR beta nucleotide sequences were sequenced per donor, approximately 20% of them non-productive. An earlier analysis of approximately 630 of the donors applied high-throughput TCR beta sequencing to assess whether each TCR beta V gene segment acted as functional or pseudogenic. Several DR-DQ haplotypes were handled as single units for association and clustering because linkage in the cohort was strong. Genome-wide SNP genotypes for about 60% of the 666 donors were used in a later genetic analysis, which treated that subset as a discovery cohort. An early release covering about 600 HLA-typed donors comprised approximately 300 gigabases of sequencing data and 85 million or so unique TCR sequences. In the later analysis, no new phenotypic data were used to find candidate immune exposures; instead, reliance was placed on TCR beta sequences and their occurrence across donors. Typing coverage varied by locus: about 620-630 donors for A, B, C, DRB1 and DQB1; roughly 560 for DQA1; about 600 for DPA1; about 450 for DPB1. Among the approximately 400 genotyped donors, around 81% belonged to the genetic ancestry cluster associated with self-reported Caucasian donors. Both class I and class II loci were covered by HLA typing, at four-digit resolution. A separate validation cohort of more than 100 different subjects was used in addition to the roughly 640-subject first cohort. The T cell repertoires of 700 or so subjects were profiled by immunosequencing and related to cytomegalovirus serostatus.

Of note for this clone: This receptor's antigen is unknown. Within one base of it there is no much larger clone, and no base qualities were kept.

The method behind the library was the immunoSEQ multiplex PCR assay. For the multiplex PCR, a mixture combining 60 forward primers for TCR Vbeta segments and 13 reverse primers for TCR Jbeta segments was used. Amplification of the CDR3 region of rearranged TCR beta genes was performed with a multiplex PCR assay on genomic DNA. On the Illumina HiSeq System, the amplified TCR beta libraries were sequenced as 87-base-pair reads. In the paper's pipeline: A later analysis tallied tens of millions of unique TCR beta chains across the 600 to 700 repertoires, and some 10 million of those chains were shared by two or more donors. Raw reads were error-corrected and collapsed into unique sequences with a nearest-neighbor algorithm that merged closely related sequences to remove PCR and sequencing errors. Alignment of CDR3 sequences to IMGT reference sequences was used to assign V, D and J gene segments. For a sequence to be retained, a match of at least six nucleotides was required to both a V gene segment and a J gene segment. A rearrangement was called productive if the CDR3 had no stop codons and remained in frame with V and J, and every other rearrangement was called non-productive. Following IMGT convention, CDR3 was defined as the stretch from the second conserved V-encoded cysteine to the conserved J-encoded phenylalanine. Sequences without an unambiguous match to a single V gene segment were excluded from the earlier analysis of 500 to 700 of the donors. In an earlier analysis of approximately 610 of the donors, V segments were called functional above 56.7% productive rearrangements and were called segregating when the between-donor standard deviation exceeded 5%. A statistical classification framework was built to diagnose cytomegalovirus status from the catalog of TCR beta chain sequences. V and J gene assignment, in a later analysis, came from comparing TCR nucleotide sequences with IMGT/GENE-DB human TR gene sequences. Using the TCRdist pipeline, a later analysis assigned CDR3 sequences along with most-parsimonious VDJ recombination scenarios. In a later analysis, each TCR beta chain was defined by its CDR3 amino acid sequence together with its V-gene family, and reads lacking a unique V-gene family were excluded. To address suspected cross-contamination and a sequencing artifact, a later analysis removed roughly 580 highly shared, low-generation-probability nucleotide sequences. For each public chain, a later analysis derived a clonal expansion index from normalized ranks of inferred template counts within each repertoire. In a later analysis, generation probabilities were computed with a VDJ recombination model fitted to out-of-frame rearrangements, and the resulting probabilities were checked against IGoR. Hypergeometric tests were used in a later analysis to score TCR-TCR, TCR-HLA and TCR-CMV co-occurrence, with a repertoire-size bias correction applied to the TCR pairs. To estimate false discovery rates, a later analysis permuted the HLA or CMV assignments 20 times. A later analysis grouped co-occurring TCRs with DBSCAN, adding TCRdist sequence similarity when clustering within HLA-allele-positive subsets. Co-occurrence clustering excluded repertoires with fewer than 30,000 or more than 120,000 public chains, plus five with anomalous nucleotide sharing. The table was pulled from immuneACCESS by TCRdb, which kept in-frame rearrangements only. Such tables lose some clones; where checked, under half of the loss comes from unresolved V genes, and the rest has no known cause. The V and J calls and clone size come from that table; D and trimming were worked out from the DNA. The sample records 57,000 or so clones, about 81% of which are singletons. About 51% of the sample rests with the top ten.

CDR1 and CDR2, looked up from the germline V gene, are MNHEY and SVGAGI. The trim is 2 bases for V and 5 bases for J, with a gap of 9 bases between the germline ends. The CDR3 has 13 amino acids, counting the end cysteine and phenylalanine. The entry retains the CDR3 DNA only, 39 bases that are in frame from base 1. General findings and caveats noted by the study authors: When HLA alleles, especially DR and DQ, strongly co-occurred, TCR associations were difficult to assign to individual alleles. In a later analysis, HLA-associated TCR beta chains were found to be more clonally expanded and to have lower generation probabilities than equally common non-associated chains. This cohort had only TCR beta chains sequenced, and the lack of alpha or paired-chain data limited which features could be detected. Cytomegalovirus status was reported to be diagnosed by the classifier with high specificity and sensitivity in both the original and validation cohorts. In vitro tests confirmed that three of the cytomegalovirus-associated TCR beta chains recognize cytomegalovirus antigens. Across donors, most TCR sequences were observed very rarely, whereas some public TCRs were present in many individuals. Because counts were too low, about 18 rarely observed V segments, including chromosome 9 orphons, were left out of the earlier analysis of some 640 of the donors. V-gene and J-gene trimming of TCR beta chains was associated with a missense DCLRE1C variant in a later genetic analysis, and the association was replicated in an independent cohort. A later analysis found that most CMV-associated TCR beta chains appeared HLA-restricted, with HLA associations seemingly driven largely by CMV exposure. Roughly uniform sequencing depth across donors was assumed in presence/absence analyses, although this assumption may not hold. A later analysis reported that several top co-occurrence clusters appeared linked to parvovirus B19, influenza, CMV and Epstein-Barr virus. Linkage disequilibrium might explain the correlated functional status among segregating V segments, but an unknown experimental factor could not be ruled out. A total of fewer than 200 TCR beta chains were listed by the study as associated with cytomegalovirus. Broadly in line with IMGT annotations, most TCR beta V segments showed up in productive rearrangements about 87% or about 30% of the time in an earlier analysis of around 550 of the donors. Some IMGT-functional V segments, including TRBV6-2 and TRBV6-3, could not be told apart with the 87-base-pair reads, so those segments were excluded. The authors suggested that the approach could potentially be extended to other disease states and immunological phenotypes. The only immune exposure information available for the cohort was CMV serostatus. A cluster of highly shared sequence variants was judged likely to be a technical artifact of the sequencing pipeline. A later genetic analysis reported fewer N-insertions in productive TCRs among donors in an Asian-associated ancestry cluster than the roughly 620-donor mean. At a false discovery rate of 0.05, a later analysis linked 16,951 TCR beta sequences to specific HLA alleles. A further reported finding was that TCR beta sequences accurately predicted the HLA-A and HLA-B alleles for most subjects in the first cohort. In a later analysis, TCR association rates were found to vary across HLA loci, with the most associated TCRs seen for DRB1 alleles and the fewest for HLA-C alleles. HLA typing was unavailable for some donors at each locus, so association tests used only the typed subset.

The cohort consisted of fewer than 700 healthy bone marrow donors. Cohort members were all nominally healthy when sampled, although unrecorded immune exposures were likely present. The donor was CMV seropositive and belonged to the group of 250 to 300 seropositive cohort members. Each donor provided a peripheral blood sample, and peripheral blood mononuclear cells were used for TCR beta sequencing. Genomic DNA extraction from the blood cell samples was performed with the Qiagen DNeasy Blood Extraction Kit. This TCR derives from a man aged 50-59 years in good health and CMV-seropositive. The sequenced material came from PBMCs. Rearrangement joined TRBV6-5 to TRBJ1-2; the D gene assignment is ambiguous. Here the CDR3 is given as CASSYTREYGYTF. The nucleotides are TGTGCCAGCAGTTACACCCGGGAATATGGCTACACCTTC.